One and the same sample provided the 29 T cell receptor beta chains below, sequenced in a study of Ad26.COV2.S vaccination and SARS-CoV-2 variants. Clones were sequenced by immunoSEQ multiplex PCR, and TCRdb holds only the in-frame ones, with some missing. Counted here are more than 40,000 clones, approximately 80% occurring once; the ten biggest clones make up about 45%. Material: peripheral blood, obtained after recovery from COVID-19. These receptors were obtained from a human donor who had recovered from COVID-19.

The chain employs TRBV2 and TRBJ1-4; maybe TRBD1 (6 bases). Trimming left V 6 bases short and J 5 bases short, with 16 bases between. The CDR3 loop spans 15 amino acids. The germline V gene encodes CDR1 SNHLY and CDR2 FYNNEI. The chain's CDR3 is CASRRGGVWNEKLFF. The CDR3 region has the DNA TGTGCCAGCAGGAGGGGGGGTGTTTGGAATGAAAAACTGTTTTTT.

The J gene is TRBJ1-6, the V gene TRBV7-9; the D gene is possibly TRBD1 (5 bases). The CDR3 runs to 15 residues. Deletions cut 5 bases from V and 14 bases from J, with 22 bases between. Germline V gene data show CDR1 as SEHNR and CDR2 as FQNEAQ (reference sequence). CDR3 loop: CASSQLDKSIRTLHF. CDR3 sequence (DNA): TGTGCCAGCAGCCAGTTGGACAAGAGTATTAGGACCCTCCACTTT.

The chain employs TRBV6-2 or TRBV6-3 and TRBJ2-5; D may be TRBD1 or TRBD2 (5 bases each). The CDR3 totals 14 residues. Germline V lookup: CDR1 MNHEY, CDR2 SVGEGT. The V and J ends lost 0 bases and 7 bases respectively, with 12 bases between them. The CDR3: CASSYSGERGTQYF. CDR3 coding DNA: TGTGCCAGCAGTTACTCGGGGGAGAGGGGGACCCAGTACTTC.

This clone was counted many times. It may be a read error: a sequence one base away is much more abundant. Within the sample, other DNA sequences also encode this same CDR3. The chain carries TRBV10-3 and TRBJ2-4; the match to TRBD2 covers 8 bases. The CDR3 length is 14 residues. Germline CDR1 is ENHRY and CDR2 is SYGVKD. V dropped 10 bases and J dropped 7; count of bases not matched to a gene: 12. The DNA for the CDR3 is TGTGCCACCATGGACGGGGGGGGGTGGAACATTCAGTACTTC. Its translation: CATMDGGGWNIQYF.

CDR3 sequence reads: CASSFLSEKLFF. For the CDR3, the DNA is TGTGCCAGTAGTTTTCTGTCTGAAAAACTGTTTTTT. The chain joins TRBV19 to TRBJ1-4; D ambiguous. CDR1 is LNHDA and CDR2 is SQIVND in the germline V gene (reference sequence). V was cut by 5 bases and J by 7 bases, with 8 bases left in between. This CDR3 comprises 12 residues. Full variable domain (missing parts from reference TRBV19 and TRBJ1-4): DGGITQSPKYLFRKEGQNVTLSCEQNLNHDAMYWYRQDPGQGLRLIYYSQIVNDFQKGDIAEGYSVSREKKESFPLTVTSAQKNPTAFYLCASSFLSEKLFFGSGTQLSVL.

V is TRBV11-2 and J is TRBJ2-7; D not resolved. Germline V gives CDR1 SGHAT, CDR2 FQNNGV. V lost 1 base and J 3 bases, leaving 13 bases between the germline ends. CDR3 length: 15 residues. CDR3 DNA sequence: TGTGCCAGCAGCTTAGTTCTAGGACCCCACTACGAGCAGTACTTC. Translated, it gives CASSLVLGPHYEQYF.

J is TRBJ2-3 and V is TRBV21-1; TRBD1 is the table's D call, not checked against the DNA. TRBV21-1 counts as a pseudogene. The CDR3 extends over 13 amino acids. The CDR3 reads CASSGTRVDTQYF. The CDR3, as DNA: TGTGCCAGCAGCGGGACACGGGTAGATACGCAGTATTTT.

The chain has TRBV10-1 and TRBJ1-1; perhaps TRBD1 as D (6 bases). The ends were cut back, 6 bases at V and 6 bases at J, with 14 bases in the middle. This CDR3 has 13 amino acids. CDR1 is WNHNN, CDR2 SYGVQD, per germline (reference sequence). The CDR3 DNA follows: TGCGCCAGCAGCCCCGGACAGCTGTCTGAAGCTTTCTTT. The encoded protein is CASSPGQLSEAFF.

This sequence joins TRBV3-1 (or the pseudogene TRBV3-2) and TRBJ1-1, with D perhaps TRBD1 (5 bases). The CDR3 is 13 residues long. The germline gives CDR1 LGHDT, CDR2 YNNKEL (reference sequence). V was pared by 4 bases and J by 10 bases, with 16 bases between. CDR3 sequence (DNA): TGTGCCAGCAGCCCCGGACTTCGGGGCGTAGCTTTCTTT. Translated, it gives CASSPGLRGVAFF.

This chain links TRBV5-1 with TRBJ2-3, with 9 nucleotides matching TRBD1. Germline V gene sequence: CDR1 SGHRS, CDR2 YFSETQ. V shed 2 bases, J shed 4 bases, and the junction held 5 bases outside the gene matches. The CDR3 length is 15 residues. As DNA, the CDR3 is TGCGCCAGCAGCTTTTTGGGACAGGGACCAGATACGCAGTATTTT. Translated, it gives CASSFLGQGPDTQYF.

V usage is TRBV6-5 and J usage is TRBJ2-5; tentative D call: TRBD2 (5 bases). The CDR3 spans 13 residues. V lost 7 bases to trimming and J lost 2 bases, with 11 bases between them. Germline lookup yields CDR1 MNHEY and CDR2 SVGAGI. This CDR3 is CASTKAVQETQYF. As DNA, the CDR3 is TGTGCCAGCACAAAAGCGGTTCAAGAGACCCAGTACTTC.

The CDR3: CASSRGRSQETQYF. The CDR3 DNA follows: TGTGCCAGCTCCCGGGGGAGGTCGCAAGAGACCCAGTACTTC. The chain links TRBV18 to TRBJ2-5, with TRBD2 as a possible D gene (6 bases). The CDR3 totals 14 residues. The germline V gene encodes CDR1 KGHSH and CDR2 LQKENI. V was pared by 6 bases and J by 2 bases, with 13 bases between.

This sequence joins TRBV4-2 and TRBJ1-1; no reliable D call. Germline CDR1 LGHNA, CDR2 YNFKEQ. The CDR3 spans 12 residues. V was trimmed by 4 bases and J by 3 bases, leaving 6 bases between them. CDR3 protein: CASSLRDTEAFF. The DNA for the CDR3 is TGTGCCAGCAGCCTCCGGGACACTGAAGCTTTCTTT.

J is TRBJ1-4 and V is TRBV6-2 or TRBV6-3; D is unclear. This CDR3 has 14 amino acids. Germline-derived CDR1 and CDR2 are MNHEY and SVGEGT. Trimming cost V 6 bases and J 9 bases, with 17 bases left between them. The CDR3 DNA sequence: TGTGCCAGCAGCCTGGATCTCTCCAGGCAAAAACTGTTTTTT. This gives the protein CASSLDLSRQKLFF.

The rearrangement joins TRBV10-3 to TRBJ2-2; D not resolved. Trimming left V 2 bases short and J 6 bases short, with 10 bases between. Germline CDR1 reads ENHRY; CDR2 reads SYGVKD. CDR3 length: 14 residues. The CDR3 nucleotides are TGTGCCATCAGTGAGACCGACCGGTCCGGGGAGCTGTTTTTT. Protein sequence: CAISETDRSGELFF.

V is TRBV6-5 and J is TRBJ2-5; TRBD1 matches at 8 bases. The CDR3 runs 14 residues. V shed 6 bases and J 5 bases; nucleotides not matched to a gene: 8. Germline lookup yields CDR1 MNHEY and CDR2 SVGAGI. CDR3 sequence (DNA): TGTGCCAGCAGACGGGGACAGGCTGGCGAGACCCAGTACTTC. Translating it yields CASRRGQAGETQYF.

This clone was recorded a few times. The genes are TRBV5-5 and TRBJ1-4; 7 nucleotides line up with TRBD1. This CDR3 region has 15 residues. Germline CDR1 reads SGHKS; CDR2 reads YYEKEE (reference sequence). The V gene end was trimmed by 4 bases and the J gene end by 5 bases; junction bases not matched to a gene: 8. Written as DNA, the CDR3 is TGTGCCAGCAGCCGTTTACAGGGGTACAATGAAAAACTGTTTTTT. Amino acids: CASSRLQGYNEKLFF.

The chain combines TRBV14 with TRBJ2-3; D is undetermined. The CDR3 spans 16 residues. Germline values: CDR1 SGHDN, CDR2 FVKESK. Between the trimmed V and J ends, which lost 3 bases and 0 bases, there was a span of 13 bases. Here the CDR3 DNA reads TGTGCCAGCAGCCAGCGTGCCGGCTCTAGCACAGATACGCAGTATTTT. This encodes CASSQRAGSSTDTQYF.

This rearrangement joins TRBV7-6 to TRBJ1-5; 7 bases agree with TRBD1. The CDR3 sequence is 14 residues long. Losses at the gene ends were 3 bases for V and 6 bases for J; bases not matched to a gene: 5. Germline V gene sequence: CDR1 SGHVS, CDR2 FNYEAQ. The CDR3 bases are TGTGCCAGCAGCTTTGACAGGGAATTTCAGCCCCAGCATTTT. Its translation: CASSFDREFQPQHF.

This clone appeared a single time. V usage is TRBV28 and J usage is TRBJ1-3, with a possible D match to TRBD1 (5 bases). V lost 10 bases, J lost 0 bases, and 16 bases lay in between. CDR3 length: 15 residues. CDR1 is MDHEN, CDR2 SYDVKM, per germline. CDR3 DNA sequence: TGTGCCACCCTCGAATGGGACTCCTCTGGAAACACCATATATTTT. Its protein is CATLEWDSSGNTIYF.

The V and J genes are TRBV7-3 and TRBJ1-1; possible D gene TRBD1, 5 bases. The CDR3 extends over 15 amino acids. Germline loops: CDR1 SGHTA, CDR2 FQGTGA. Trimming left V 2 bases short and J 0 bases short, with 10 bases between. In DNA, the CDR3 is TGTGCCAGCAGCTTAGAGGGGACTATGAACACTGAAGCTTTCTTT. It codes for CASSLEGTMNTEAFF.

J is TRBJ2-5 and V is TRBV7-3, with TRBD2 as a possible D gene (7 bases). Germline V gene sequence: CDR1 SGHTA, CDR2 FQGTGA. CDR3 length: 15 amino acids. Trimming stripped 1 base from V and 4 bases from J, with 13 bases between. CDR3 bases: TGTGCCAGCAGCTTAAACGCGGGGGCCCCAGAGACCCAGTACTTC. Translating it yields CASSLNAGAPETQYF.

The chain links TRBV14 to TRBJ2-4; no reliable D call. Trimming cost V 1 base and J 9 bases, with 13 bases left between them. The CDR3 is made up of 14 amino acids. In germline, CDR1 is SGHDN, CDR2 FVKESK. The CDR3 loop reads CASSQALSTGIQYF. CDR3 in DNA: TGTGCCAGCAGCCAAGCCCTATCCACGGGCATTCAGTACTTC.

The chain employs TRBV4-1 and TRBJ1-4; TRBD1 aligns across 7 bases. Germline CDR1 MGHRA, CDR2 YSYEKL. Unmatched junction bases numbered 7, after V lost 4 bases and J lost 8 bases. The CDR3 has 14 amino acids. CDR3 in DNA: TGCGCCAGCAGCCTGGTCCCAGGGGGAGAAAAACTGTTTTTT. Translation: CASSLVPGGEKLFF.

The genes are TRBV10-3 and TRBJ1-2, with D possibly matching TRBD1 (6 bases). CDR1 and CDR2 from the germline V gene are ENHRY and SYGVKD. This CDR3 is built from 14 residues. V gave up 7 bases and J gave up 5 bases, with 17 bases separating them. CDR3 sequence (DNA): TGTGCCATCACTTTCGACAGGTCTCGGTATGGCTACACCTTC. Its protein is CAITFDRSRYGYTF.

The V gene is TRBV7-9, the J gene TRBJ1-5; D is possibly TRBD1 (6 bases). CDR3 length: 13 amino acids. V dropped 3 bases and J dropped 7 bases, with 10 bases sitting between them. From germline, CDR1 is SEHNR and CDR2 FQNEAQ (reference sequence). CDR3 in DNA: TGTGCCAGCAGCTTGGGGGGGCAACAGCCCCAGCATTTT. This codes for CASSLGGQQPQHF.

This chain links TRBV24-1 with TRBJ1-1; TRBD1 matches at 12 bases. Trimming cost V 4 bases and J 10 bases; bases outside gene matches: 9. This CDR3 is built from 15 residues. The germline gives CDR1 KGHDR, CDR2 SFDVKD. As DNA, the CDR3 is TGTGCCACCAGTGACCCGGGACAGGGGGCTATTGGAGCTTTCTTT. It codes for CATSDPGQGAIGAFF.

The chain carries TRBV3-1 (or the pseudogene TRBV3-2) and TRBJ2-5; D is perhaps TRBD2 (5 bases). The germline V gene encodes CDR1 LGHDT and CDR2 YNNKEL (reference sequence). This CDR3 contains 16 residues. V was pared by 5 bases and J by 5 bases, with 21 bases between. CDR3 protein: CASSGGLLSFSETQYF. The CDR3 DNA sequence: TGTGCCAGCAGCGGCGGACTTCTTTCTTTCTCTGAGACCCAGTACTTC.

This chain links TRBV5-1 with TRBJ2-3, with D perhaps TRBD2 (6 bases). Germline values: CDR1 SGHRS, CDR2 YFSETQ. The germline V and J ends were trimmed by 1 base and 0 bases, with 9 bases remaining between them. The CDR3 contains 15 residues. The CDR3, as DNA: TGCGCCAGCAGCTTGCTTGGGGGGAGCACAGATACGCAGTATTTT. It yields the protein CASSLLGGSTDTQYF.